This is a list of T cell receptor beta chains from one sample in a study of blood T cell repertoires in COVID-19. Assay: immunoSEQ multiplex PCR; the TCRdb copy retains only in-frame clones and omits some. Among fewer than 500,000 clones listed, 86% were seen once. Sample: peripheral blood. Receptors were obtained from a woman aged 30 to 39 with active or convalescent COVID-19. CDR3s include the opening cysteine and the closing phenylalanine or tryptophan. Fields, in order: CDR3 length, clone size, V gene, D gene, J gene, CDR3 DNA, CDR3 protein. The D gene is left open where the match is weak. Not every row has a clone size; where given, it reads once, few, many or a size class.

>12|-|TRBV27|-|TRBJ2-3
TGTGCCAGCAACGAGGGCCCAGATACGCAGTATTTT
CASNEGPDTQYF
>12|-|TRBV29-1|-|TRBJ1-2
TGCAGCGTTGATGCAGGGGTGAATGGCTACACCTTC
CSVDAGVNGYTF
>17|-|TRBV5-1|TRBD2|TRBJ2-3
TGCGCCAGCAGCCGGCCCTCGACTAGCGGGGGACCAGATACGCAGTATTTT
CASSRPSTSGGPDTQYF
>11|-|TRBV19|-|TRBJ2-2
TGTGCCAGTTCAATTGTCGGGGAGCTGTTTTTT
CASSIVGELFF
>12|-|TRBV15|-|TRBJ2-7
TGTGCCACCAGCAGAGATCTAAGCGAGCAGTACTTC
CATSRDLSEQYF
>14|-|TRBV19|-|TRBJ1-1
TGTGCCAGTAGTATGGCAGCGTTGAATACTGAAGCTTTCTTT
CASSMAALNTEAFF
>14|-|TRBV10-3|-|TRBJ1-4
TGTGCCATCAGTGAGAGAGGGAGTAGGGAAAAACTGTTTTTT
CAISERGSREKLFF
>14|few|TRBV6-5|-|TRBJ2-5
TGTGCCAGCAAAGATATGGAGTCTGCGGAGACCCAGTACTTC
CASKDMESAETQYF
>15|-|TRBV5-5|TRBD1|TRBJ2-2
TGTGCCAGCAGCTCCGACAGGGGGAACACCGGGGAGCTGTTTTTT
CASSSDRGNTGELFF
>14|-|TRBV5-1|TRBD1|TRBJ1-1
TGCGCCAGCAACCCAAACAGGGGCAACACTGAAGCTTTCTTT
CASNPNRGNTEAFF
>13|-|TRBV9|-|TRBJ1-3
TGTGCCAGCAGCACCTACTCTGGAAACACCATATATTTT
CASSTYSGNTIYF
>13|-|TRBV12-3/TRBV12-4|TRBD1|TRBJ2-1
TGTGCCAGCTTGGACAGGGATTGGAATGAGCAGTTCTTC
CASLDRDWNEQFF
>13|-|TRBV5-8|TRBD1|TRBJ2-5
TGTGCCGGGGACAGACGCGACCAAGAGACCCAGTACTTC
CAGDRRDQETQYF
>14|-|TRBV5-4|TRBD1|TRBJ2-2
TGTGCCAGCAGCTTGGGACAGGGAACCGGGGAGCTGTTTTTT
CASSLGQGTGELFF
>11|-|TRBV6-5|-|TRBJ1-1
TGTGCCAGCAGTTCATCCCTAGAAGCTTTCTTT
CASSSSLEAFF
>14|-|TRBV7-9|-|TRBJ1-1
TGTGCCAGCAGCTCCCTCACTCGACAGTCCGAAGCTTTCTTT
CASSSLTRQSEAFF
>13|-|TRBV20-1|-|TRBJ2-5
TGCAGTGCTAGTAGGGAGGTCAAGAAGACCCAGTACTTC
CSASREVKKTQYF
>15|few|TRBV7-9|TRBD1|TRBJ2-7
TGTGCCAGCAGCTCACACAGGGGGGCGTTCTACGAGCAGTACTTC
CASSSHRGAFYEQYF
>15|-|TRBV9|TRBD1|TRBJ2-7
TGTGCCAGCAGCGTAAGGACAGGTGCCCTGGGGGAGCAGTACTTC
CASSVRTGALGEQYF
>15|-|TRBV28|-|TRBJ1-1
TGTGCCAGCAGCACGCGTGTAGAACTGAACACTGAAGCTTTCTTT
CASSTRVELNTEAFF
>15|-|TRBV27|TRBD1|TRBJ2-5
TGTGCCAGCAGTCGGGGGACAGGGGGCGAAGAGACCCAGTACTTC
CASSRGTGGEETQYF
>14|-|TRBV30|-|TRBJ2-3
TGTGCCTGGAGTGTACGGAGAGGTACAGATACGCAGTATTTT
CAWSVRRGTDTQYF
>15|-|TRBV7-8|-|TRBJ2-1
TGTGCCAGCAGCGCGGGGTTAATCTCCTACAATGAGCAGTTCTTC
CASSAGLISYNEQFF
>15|-|TRBV19|TRBD2|TRBJ2-5
TGTGCCAGTAGTTATTTGGCGGGGGGGCAAGAGACCCAGTACTTC
CASSYLAGGQETQYF
>17|-|TRBV5-1|TRBD2|TRBJ2-5
TGCGCCAGCAGTTACGTTTCCGGGACTAGTAGCCAAGAGACCCAGTACTTC
CASSYVSGTSSQETQYF
>15|-|TRBV19|-|TRBJ1-2
TGTGCCAGTAGTATTTTTGGGGGCGCAGACTATGGCTACACCTTC
CASSIFGGADYGYTF
>17|-|TRBV3-1/TRBV3-2|-|TRBJ2-3
TGTGCCAGCAGCCAAGAAGGCGGTCCATTAGTCACAGATACGCAGTATTTT
CASSQEGGPLVTDTQYF
>16|-|TRBV6-1|TRBD1|TRBJ1-4
TGTGCCAGCAGTGACCCTCGCGGAGAGGGGGCGGAAAAACTGTTTTTT
CASSDPRGEGAEKLFF
>14|-|TRBV4-1|-|TRBJ1-4
TGCGCCAGCAGCCGGGGGGGCATCGATGAAAAACTGTTTTTT
CASSRGGIDEKLFF
>15|-|TRBV30|-|TRBJ1-5
TGTGCCTGGAGTGTAGGCGGGTATAGCAATCAGCCCCAGCATTTT
CAWSVGGYSNQPQHF
>16|once|TRBV27|-|TRBJ2-2
TGTGCCAGCAGTTATTTCGGGATAGAGAACACCGGGGAGCTGTTTTTT
CASSYFGIENTGELFF
>15|-|TRBV18|-|TRBJ1-2
TGTGCCAGCTCACCACCTATTGGGGAGCTTGAAGGCTACACCTTC
CASSPPIGELEGYTF
>17|once|TRBV7-2|TRBD2|TRBJ2-3
TGTGCCAGCAGCCAGGGCAGCGGGGGCTATTACACAGATACGCAGTATTTT
CASSQGSGGYYTDTQYF
>11|-|TRBV20-1|-|TRBJ2-1
TGCAGTGCTAGAGTTATAGATGAGCAGTTCTTC
CSARVIDEQFF
>11|once|TRBV20-1|-|TRBJ1-2
TGCAGTGCTAGAACAGGATATGGCTACACCTTC
CSARTGYGYTF
>15|-|TRBV19|-|TRBJ1-2
TGTGCCAGTAAAGGACAGCAACCTGCTGACTATGGCTACACCTTC
CASKGQQPADYGYTF
>16|-|TRBV25-1|TRBD2|TRBJ2-3
TGTGCCAGCAGTGGAGGACTAGCGATTAACACAGATACGCAGTATTTT
CASSGGLAINTDTQYF
>14|-|TRBV6-1|TRBD1|TRBJ2-7
TGTGCCAGCAGTGAAAGGACAGGGGCCTACGAGCAGTACTTC
CASSERTGAYEQYF
>15|-|TRBV19|-|TRBJ1-2
TGTGCCAGTAACCCGGTGGGAGGAGGGAACTATGGCTACACCTTC
CASNPVGGGNYGYTF
>14|-|TRBV27|-|TRBJ1-1
TGTGCCAGCAGTTTAGGGCAGAGCAACACTGAAGCTTTCTTT
CASSLGQSNTEAFF
>14|-|TRBV6-5|-|TRBJ1-1
TGTGCCAGCAGTTACAATTCAGGGGATGAGGGAGCTTTCTTT
CASSYNSGDEGAFF
>13|-|TRBV5-1|TRBD1|TRBJ1-4
TGCGCCAGCAGCTGGGACAGGGACGAAAAACTGTTTTTT
CASSWDRDEKLFF
>15|-|TRBV19|TRBD1|TRBJ1-5
TGTGCCAGTAACCGGGACAGATATAGCAATCAGCCCCAGCATTTT
CASNRDRYSNQPQHF
>14|once|TRBV27|-|TRBJ1-2
TGTGCCACCAGTTTCGGGGGGCCTAACTATGGCTACACCTTC
CATSFGGPNYGYTF
>12|once|TRBV5-1|-|TRBJ2-2
TGCGCCAGCAGCGGGCAGGGCGGGGAGCTGTTTTTT
CASSGQGGELFF
>13|-|TRBV2|-|TRBJ1-3
TGTGCCAGCAGCACGGGGGCTGGAAACACCATATATTTT
CASSTGAGNTIYF
>16|-|TRBV6-5|-|TRBJ2-3
TGTGCCAGCAGTTACTTCGGGGGTGTCCGGACAGATACGCAGTATTTT
CASSYFGGVRTDTQYF
>15|-|TRBV11-2|-|TRBJ2-7
TGTGCCAGCAGTTTCAACCGGGACAAGTCCTACGAGCAGTACTTC
CASSFNRDKSYEQYF
>16|-|TRBV2|-|TRBJ1-4
TGTGCCAGCAGAGCCCCCGACAGCGCAACTAATGAAAAACTGTTTTTT
CASRAPDSATNEKLFF
>12|few|TRBV30|-|TRBJ2-7
TGTGCCTGGAGTACCGGTCCCTACGAGCAGTACTTC
CAWSTGPYEQYF
>16|-|TRBV9|TRBD2|TRBJ2-3
TGTGCCAGCAGCGGGGCAGCGGGGGCAAGGACAGATACGCAGTATTTT
CASSGAAGARTDTQYF
>15|-|TRBV11-2|TRBD1|TRBJ1-4
TGTGCCAGCAGGACGATGGGACAGTTTAATGAAAAACTGTTTTTT
CASRTMGQFNEKLFF
>14|-|TRBV18|-|TRBJ1-2
TGTGCCAGCTCACCTTCAGAAGGGGTTGGCGGCTACACCTTC
CASSPSEGVGGYTF
>13|-|TRBV18|-|TRBJ1-2
TGTGCCAGCTCACCGGGCCAGGCCTATGGCTACACCTTC
CASSPGQAYGYTF
>15|-|TRBV5-5|-|TRBJ2-3
TGTGCCAGCAGCTTGGCAGGGGACCGCACAGATACGCAGTATTTT
CASSLAGDRTDTQYF
>13|-|TRBV5-1|-|TRBJ2-5
TGCGCCAGCAGCTTGGTTAACCAAGAGACCCAGTACTTC
CASSLVNQETQYF